One sample yielded the 25 T cell receptor beta chains listed below, sequenced in a study of cytomegalovirus exposure and HLA in healthy donors. The PCR made use of 60 Vbeta and 13 Jbeta primers. Only in-frame clones appear in the TCRdb table, and some are missing; sequencing was by immunoSEQ multiplex PCR. The sample includes 210,000 or so clones, about 84% seen only once; the top ten take roughly 1.3%. Sequenced sample: PBMCs. These TCRs come from a human donor in good health.

V usage is TRBV5-1 and J usage is TRBJ1-1; D is ambiguous. The V and J ends lost 4 bases and 7 bases respectively, with 20 bases between them. The CDR3 runs to 15 residues. Germline V gene data show CDR1 as SGHRS and CDR2 as YFSETQ. The CDR3 DNA reads as TGCGCCAGCAGCACGGCCGGGTCCGCCTATTTTGAAGCTTTCTTT. It is translated as CASSTAGSAYFEAFF.

The rearrangement uses TRBV5-1 and TRBJ2-7, with 8 bases matching TRBD2. This CDR3 spans 18 amino acids. Germline V CDR1 and CDR2: SGHRS, YFSETQ. Unmatched junction bases numbered 19, after V lost 4 bases and J lost 4 bases. CDR3 bases: TGCGCCAGCAGCACTCGGTGGCTAGCGGGCTCCCCGGCTTACGAGCAGTACTTC. Translation: CASSTRWLAGSPAYEQYF. Looking up the rest from reference TRBV5-1 and TRBJ2-7 gives the full variable domain: KAGVTQTPRYLIKTRGQQVTLSCSPISGHRSVSWYQQTPGQGLQFLFEYFSETQRNKGNFPGRFSGRQFSNSRSEMNVSTLELGDSALYLCASSTRWLAGSPAYEQYFGPGTRLTVT.

This clone has just a few counts. The V and J genes are TRBV5-1 and TRBJ2-5; TRBD2 agrees at 13 bases. The length of the CDR3 is 15 residues. The J segment lost 3 bases and the V segment lost 3 bases, leaving 2 bases of the junction unmatched. Germline V gene sequence: CDR1 SGHRS, CDR2 YFSETQ. Here the CDR3 DNA reads TGCGCCAGCAGCTCCGGGACTAGCGGGAAAGAGACCCAGTACTTC. This gives the protein CASSSGTSGKETQYF. The variable domain in full, with the rest retrieved from reference TRBV5-1 and TRBJ2-5, is KAGVTQTPRYLIKTRGQQVTLSCSPISGHRSVSWYQQTPGQGLQFLFEYFSETQRNKGNFPGRFSGRQFSNSRSEMNVSTLELGDSALYLCASSSGTSGKETQYFGPGTRLLVL.

The sample holds a few counts of this clone. The chain is built from TRBV2 and TRBJ2-4, with D tentatively TRBD1 (6 bases). Per the germline V gene, CDR1 is SNHLY and CDR2 is FYNNEI. Trimming cost V 8 bases and J 8 bases, with 16 bases left between them. CDR3 length: 13 residues. CDR3 bases: TGTGCCAGCCAGAGGGGGAGTGGTTACATTCAGTACTTC. It specifies CASQRGSGYIQYF. The entire variable domain, with the rest obtained from reference TRBV2 and TRBJ2-4, is as follows: EPEVTQTPSHQVTQMGQEVILRCVPISNHLYFYWYRQILGQKVEFLVSFYNNEISEKSEIFDDQFSVERPDGSNFTLKIRSTKLEDSAMYFCASQRGSGYIQYFGAGTRLSVL.

This chain links TRBV1 with TRBJ1-1; the table's D call, TRBD1, was not checked against the DNA. TRBV1 is marked as a pseudogene. The CDR3 extends over 15 amino acids. Written as DNA, the CDR3 is TGCACCAGCAGCCGCCCGGACAGAGAGAACACTGAAGCTTTCTTT. Its protein product is CTSSRPDRENTEAFF.

This rearrangement joins TRBV6-1 to TRBJ1-1, with D possibly being TRBD1 (6 bases). Germline values: CDR1 MNHNS, CDR2 SASEGT. Trimming pared 4 bases from V and 5 bases from J, leaving 11 bases between. This CDR3 has 13 amino acids. The CDR3 region is CASSATQGTEAFF. The CDR3 DNA reads TGTGCCAGCAGTGCAACACAGGGAACTGAAGCTTTCTTT.

This clone was detected a few times. The chain uses TRBV7-9 and TRBJ2-5, with D uncertain. This CDR3 has 12 amino acids. V gave up 3 bases and J gave up 4 bases, with 6 bases separating them. In germline, CDR1 is SEHNR, CDR2 FQNEAQ (reference sequence). The CDR3 spells CASSFSGETQYF. CDR3 coding DNA: TGTGCCAGCAGCTTCTCGGGAGAGACCCAGTACTTC.

The V gene is TRBV7-2, the J gene TRBJ1-1; tentatively, D is TRBD1 (5 bases). The germline CDR1 and CDR2 sequences are SGHTA and FQGNSA. The ends were cut back, 2 bases at V and 1 base at J, with 11 bases in the middle. This CDR3 is 15 amino acids long. The CDR3 spells CASSLLGQANTEAFF. The CDR3 DNA reads as TGTGCCAGCAGCTTATTGGGGCAGGCGAACACTGAAGCTTTCTTT.

This clone appeared a few times. V is TRBV6-6 and J is TRBJ2-7; TRBD1 is a possible D gene (5 bases). There are 13 residues in the CDR3. Germline lookup yields CDR1 MNHNY and CDR2 SVGAGI (reference sequence). V was cut by 7 bases and J by 5 bases, with 15 bases left in between. The DNA of the CDR3 is TGTGCCAGCATGGGGCAGGGTCTAGACGAGCAGTACTTC. This sequence encodes CASMGQGLDEQYF.

This clone has a single count. The rearrangement uses TRBV5-4 and TRBJ2-7; tentative D call: TRBD2 (5 bases). CDR3 length equals 14 residues. Germline V gene lookup returns CDR1 SGHNT and CDR2 YYREEE (reference sequence). Trimming took off 4 bases at V and 6 bases at J, with 17 bases between the two ends. The CDR3 sequence: CASSEGVGGPEQYF. The CDR3 DNA is TGTGCCAGCAGCGAGGGAGTAGGCGGGCCCGAGCAGTACTTC. The full variable domain, rest sourced from reference TRBV5-4 and TRBJ2-7, is ETGVTQSPTHLIKTRGQQVTLRCSSQSGHNTVSWYQQALGQGPQFIFQYYREEENGRGNFPPRFSGLQFPNYSSELNVNALELDDSALYLCASSEGVGGPEQYFGPGTRLTVT.

The V and J genes are TRBV19 and TRBJ1-2; 8 bases are a match to TRBD1. V lost 3 bases, J lost 2 bases, and 8 bases stayed unmatched. CDR1 is LNHDA and CDR2 is SQIVND in the germline V gene (reference sequence). This CDR3 contains 16 residues. The CDR3 nucleotides read TGTGCCAGTAGTATGGGTCCAGGGGGCCGGAACTATGGCTACACCTTC. It encodes CASSMGPGGRNYGYTF. Full variable domain (remainder filled in from reference TRBV19 and TRBJ1-2): DGGITQSPKYLFRKEGQNVTLSCEQNLNHDAMYWYRQDPGQGLRLIYYSQIVNDFQKGDIAEGYSVSREKKESFPLTVTSAQKNPTAFYLCASSMGPGGRNYGYTFGSGTRLTVV.

V gene TRBV19 combines with J gene TRBJ1-1; D gene uncertain. Germline values: CDR1 LNHDA, CDR2 SQIVND (reference sequence). V lost 5 bases and J 0 bases, leaving 16 bases between the germline ends. This CDR3 has 16 residues. The CDR3 protein is CASSPGSAPMNTEAFF. In nucleotides, the CDR3 is TGTGCCAGTAGTCCAGGTAGTGCGCCCATGAACACTGAAGCTTTCTTT.

This chain links TRBV30 with TRBJ1-1; no clear D gene. The CDR3 length is 12 residues. V was trimmed by 0 bases and J by 4 bases, leaving 6 bases between them. CDR1 is GTSNPN, CDR2 SVGIG, per germline (reference sequence). CDR3 in DNA: TGTGCCTGGAGTGTGATGAGCACTGAAGCTTTCTTT. Encoded protein: CAWSVMSTEAFF.

This chain uses TRBV27 with TRBJ2-1; D is possibly TRBD2 (5 bases). Germline V gene data show CDR1 as MNHEY and CDR2 as SMNVEV (reference sequence). The CDR3 is 13 amino acids. V lost 8 bases and J lost 5, with 13 bases in between. This chain's CDR3 is CASALSVDNEQFF. In DNA, the CDR3 is TGTGCCAGCGCCCTTAGCGTAGACAATGAGCAGTTCTTC.

This chain uses TRBV6-1 with TRBJ2-3; 7 nucleotides align to TRBD1. This CDR3 is 14 amino acids long. Germline CDR1 is MNHNS and CDR2 is SASEGT. J lost 2 bases, V lost 8 bases, and 7 bases had no gene match. In nucleotides, the CDR3 is TGTGCCAGCCTACAGGGGACCAACACAGATACGCAGTATTTT. Amino acids: CASLQGTNTDTQYF.

V and J are TRBV7-2 and TRBJ2-5; 7 bases align to TRBD1. Per the germline V gene, CDR1 is SGHTA and CDR2 is FQGNSA. The V segment lost 6 bases and the J segment 5 bases; nucleotides outside the gene matches: 6. The CDR3 extends over 13 amino acids. In DNA, the CDR3 is TGTGCCAGCAGTGACAGGGTATGGGAGACCCAGTACTTC. Residues: CASSDRVWETQYF.

The chain joins TRBV9 to TRBJ1-1; D is unclear. V was shortened by 4 bases and J by 3 bases, with 7 bases between the two germline ends. This CDR3 comprises 12 residues. The germline V gene encodes CDR1 SGDLS and CDR2 YYNGEE. This chain's CDR3 is CASSSQDTEAFF. The CDR3 nucleotides are TGTGCCAGCAGCAGTCAGGACACTGAAGCTTTCTTT. Combining the CDR3 with reference TRBV9 and TRBJ1-1 gives the whole variable domain DSGVTQTPKHLITATGQRVTLRCSPRSGDLSVYWYQQSLDQGLQFLIQYYNGEERAKGNILERFSAQQFPDLHSELNLSSLELGDSALYFCASSSQDTEAFFGQGTRLTVV.

J is TRBJ2-2 and V is TRBV2, with 10 bases lining up with TRBD2. The V gene's germline CDR1 is SNHLY and CDR2 FYNNEI. V gave up 7 bases and J gave up 6 bases; unmatched junction bases: 11. CDR3 length: 16 residues. CDR3 sequence (DNA): TGTGCCAGCATGGTGGCTAGCGGGAGTTTGGCCGGGGAGCTGTTTTTT. It yields the protein CASMVASGSLAGELFF.

J is TRBJ2-5 and V is TRBV15; a possible D gene is TRBD1 (6 bases). Germline loops: CDR1 LNHNV, CDR2 YYDKDF (reference sequence). The V end lost 0 bases, the J end lost 4 bases, and 12 bases lay between the germline ends. CDR3 length: 15 amino acids. CDR3 nucleotides: TGTGCCACCAGCAGAGATCCGGCCAGGGGAGAGACCCAGTACTTC. Its translation is CATSRDPARGETQYF.

J is TRBJ2-5 and V is TRBV5-1; D perhaps matches TRBD1 (6 bases). V shed 0 bases and J shed 9 bases, with 15 bases lying between them. The CDR3 loop spans 14 amino acids. The germline V gene encodes CDR1 SGHRS and CDR2 YFSETQ. The CDR3 is CASSLAGDTNPQYF. The CDR3, as DNA: TGCGCCAGCAGCTTGGCCGGGGACACGAACCCCCAGTACTTC.

This chain uses TRBV2 with TRBJ2-7; 9 bases are shared with TRBD1. The V gene end was trimmed by 4 bases and the J gene end by 0 bases; junction bases not matched to a gene: 1. CDR1 and CDR2 from the germline V gene are SNHLY and FYNNEI. This CDR3 spans 14 amino acids. The CDR3 nucleotides read TGTGCCAGCAGTGGGGACAGGGACTCCTACGAGCAGTACTTC. Its translation: CASSGDRDSYEQYF.

This chain links TRBV10-3 with TRBJ1-4, with 8 bases identical to TRBD1. CDR1 is ENHRY and CDR2 is SYGVKD in the germline V gene. The V gene end was trimmed by 4 bases and the J gene end by 4 bases; junction bases not matched to a gene: 2. The CDR3 covers 14 residues. CDR3 loop: CAISGDRFNEKLFF. The CDR3 nucleotides are TGTGCCATCAGTGGGGACAGGTTTAATGAAAAACTGTTTTTT.

This clone was detected only a few times. V and J are TRBV6-5 and TRBJ2-1; a possible D gene is TRBD1 (5 bases). Trimming shortened V by 0 bases and J by 6 bases, and 12 bases separated the two germline ends. Germline loops: CDR1 MNHEY, CDR2 SVGAGI. The CDR3 is made up of 15 amino acids. DNA of the CDR3: TGTGCCAGCAGTTACTCTAGGGGATCTGGCAATGAGCAGTTCTTC. It encodes CASSYSRGSGNEQFF.

The V gene is TRBV28, the J gene TRBJ1-2, with D possibly matching TRBD1 (6 bases). This CDR3 has 16 residues. V was cut by 4 bases and J by 3 bases, with 18 bases left in between. The germline V gene encodes CDR1 MDHEN and CDR2 SYDVKM. In nucleotides, the CDR3 is TGTGCCAGCAGTTGGGAATTTGGGACAACCCACTATGGCTACACCTTC. Translated, it gives CASSWEFGTTHYGYTF.

The CDR3 DNA reads TGTGCCAGCAGTACAGGGGTAAACTCCTACGAGCAGTACTTC. This gives the protein CASSTGVNSYEQYF. The gene calls are TRBV2 and TRBJ2-7, with 7 bases fitting TRBD1. CDR3 length: 14 amino acids. J lost 0 bases, V lost 5 bases, and 4 bases had no gene match. Germline CDR1 SNHLY, CDR2 FYNNEI.